This passage covers 17 T cell receptor beta chains from one sample sequenced in a study of cytomegalovirus exposure and HLA in healthy donors. PCR was performed using 60 Vbeta and 13 Jbeta primers. Clones were sequenced by immunoSEQ multiplex PCR, and TCRdb holds only the in-frame ones, with some missing. The specimen's table records under 200,000 clones. Sequenced: PBMCs. These receptors all stem from a young woman in good health and CMV-seropositive.

The chain employs TRBV30 and TRBJ1-1; 7 bases match TRBD1. Per germline, CDR1 GTSNPN and CDR2 SVGIG (reference sequence). V gave up 3 bases and J gave up 7 bases; unmatched junction bases: 14. This CDR3 is built from 15 residues. The CDR3 is CAWRAPGQARGEAFF. Here the CDR3 DNA reads TGTGCCTGGAGGGCCCCCGGACAGGCCCGGGGTGAAGCTTTCTTT.

The chain employs TRBV2 and TRBJ1-2; 7 bases match TRBD1. CDR3 length equals 14 residues. J lost 6 bases, V lost 5 bases, and 9 bases had no gene match. In germline, CDR1 is SNHLY, CDR2 FYNNEI. CDR3 protein: CASSLDRRLDGYTF. DNA of the CDR3: TGTGCCAGCAGTCTGGACAGGAGATTAGATGGCTACACCTTC.

The rearrangement uses TRBV4-2 and TRBJ1-1; 7 nucleotides align to TRBD1. CDR1 and CDR2 from the germline V gene are LGHNA and YNFKEQ. The ends lost 5 bases at V and 1 base at J; junction bases unmatched: 13. CDR3 length equals 17 residues. The CDR3 sequence is CASSARVTGSKNTEAFF. The CDR3 DNA reads TGTGCCAGCAGCGCTCGCGTGACAGGGTCCAAGAACACTGAAGCTTTCTTT.

The chain uses TRBV29-1 and TRBJ2-7, with D tentatively TRBD1 (6 bases). The V gene lost 3 bases and the J gene lost 3 bases, with 15 bases spanning the gap. Per the germline V gene, CDR1 is SQVTM and CDR2 is ANQGSEA. The CDR3 consists of 14 residues. CDR3 sequence (DNA): TGCAGCGTTGAGACAAGACAGGTAGGCTACGAGCAGTACTTC. It codes for CSVETRQVGYEQYF.

The rearrangement links TRBV7-2 to TRBJ2-5; TRBD2 agrees at 7 bases. CDR1 is SGHTA and CDR2 is FQGNSA in the germline V gene. V lost 3 bases to trimming and J lost 5 bases; unmatched junction nucleotides: 9. The CDR3 totals 15 residues. This chain's CDR3 is CASSFQGGQGETQYF. In DNA, the CDR3 is TGTGCCAGCAGCTTCCAGGGAGGGCAGGGCGAGACCCAGTACTTC. Variable domain in full (rest from reference TRBV7-2 and TRBJ2-5): GAGVSQSPSNKVTEKGKDVELRCDPISGHTALYWYRQSLGQGLEFLIYFQGNSAPDKSGLPSDRFSAERTGGSVSTLTIQRTQQEDSAVYLCASSFQGGQGETQYFGPGTRLLVL.

This chain links TRBV30 with TRBJ1-2; D possibly corresponds to TRBD1 (6 bases). This CDR3 spans 12 amino acids. The germline gives CDR1 GTSNPN, CDR2 SVGIG (reference sequence). The V end lost 3 bases, the J end lost 8 bases, and 13 bases lay between the germline ends. DNA of the CDR3: TGTGCCTGGAGACGAACAGGGCACGGCTACACCTTC. The encoded protein is CAWRRTGHGYTF.

The V gene is TRBV6-5, the J gene TRBJ2-3; D unclear. The V gene's germline CDR1 is MNHEY and CDR2 SVGAGI. This CDR3 is 14 amino acids long. The V end lost 0 bases, the J end lost 2 bases, and 6 bases lay between the germline ends. The CDR3 region is CASSYSRLTDTQYF. The CDR3 DNA follows: TGTGCCAGCAGTTACTCGCGGCTCACAGATACGCAGTATTTT.

V gene TRBV6-1 combines with J gene TRBJ1-3; no firm D call. Germline V gives CDR1 MNHNS, CDR2 SASEGT. CDR3 length: 16 residues. V shed 0 bases and J shed 0 bases, with 9 bases lying between them. The chain's CDR3 is CASSEASPGSGNTIYF. CDR3 bases: TGTGCCAGCAGTGAAGCGAGTCCAGGCTCTGGAAACACCATATATTTT.

The chain has TRBV5-8 and TRBJ1-1; 8 bases are shared with TRBD1. Germline loops: CDR1 SGHTS, CDR2 YDEGEE. Germline trimming cut 4 bases from V and 0 bases from J; bases unmatched to any gene: 8. This CDR3 has 16 residues. The chain's CDR3 is CASSLLTGAMNTEAFF. CDR3 bases: TGTGCCAGCAGCCTTTTGACAGGGGCCATGAACACTGAAGCTTTCTTT.

This chain joins TRBV30 and TRBJ1-2, with 9 positions matching TRBD1. Trimming cost V 3 bases and J 10 bases; bases outside gene matches: 15. CDR3 length: 15 amino acids. Germline lookup yields CDR1 GTSNPN and CDR2 SVGIG (reference sequence). The CDR3 coding sequence is TGTGCCTGGAGGAAGACAGGGGGTGCCGGTATGGTCTACACCTTC. It is translated as CAWRKTGGAGMVYTF.

This chain links TRBV4-3 with TRBJ1-1, with 7 bases matching TRBD1. Germline CDR1 LGHNA, CDR2 YSLEER. V was pared by 2 bases and J by 5 bases, with 2 bases of the junction left unmatched. This CDR3 is built from 13 residues. The CDR3 spells CASSQLQGTEAFF. Here the CDR3 DNA reads TGCGCCAGCAGCCAATTACAGGGGACTGAAGCTTTCTTT.

V is TRBV5-1 and J is TRBJ2-5; D gene unclear. CDR1 SGHRS and CDR2 YFSETQ come from the germline V gene. V was trimmed by 5 bases and J by 2 bases, leaving 13 bases between them. The CDR3 covers 14 residues. The CDR3 DNA sequence: TGCGCCAGCAGTCCGAGAAGACTGCAAGAGACCCAGTACTTC. This gives the protein CASSPRRLQETQYF.

This chain connects TRBV11-3 to TRBJ1-1; D is possibly TRBD1 (5 bases). V lost 5 bases and J lost 1, with 14 bases in between. This CDR3 is built from 15 residues. Germline V lookup: CDR1 SGHNT, CDR2 YENEEA. CDR3 sequence reads: CASSPPGGANTEAFF. The CDR3 DNA reads TGTGCCAGCAGCCCCCCGGGAGGGGCGAACACTGAAGCTTTCTTT.

The chain is built from TRBV30 and TRBJ2-5; TRBD1 matches 7 bases. V shed 4 bases and J 7 bases; nucleotides not matched to a gene: 9. CDR3 length: 13 amino acids. Germline V gives CDR1 GTSNPN, CDR2 SVGIG (reference sequence). This chain's CDR3 is CAWNGFEGATQYF. CDR3 nucleotides: TGTGCCTGGAATGGCTTCGAGGGGGCGACCCAGTACTTC.

In the case of this clone: Other nucleotide sequences from this sample produce the same CDR3. The chain is built from TRBV6-6 and TRBJ1-4, with D maybe TRBD1 (5 bases). Germline loops: CDR1 MNHNY, CDR2 SVGAGI (reference sequence). This CDR3 has 15 residues. The germline V and J ends were trimmed by 1 base and 5 bases, with 11 bases remaining between them. The CDR3 coding sequence is TGTGCCAGCAGTTACTTCGGGGGAGGAAATGAAAAACTGTTTTTT. This gives the protein CASSYFGGGNEKLFF.

For the CDR3, the DNA is TGTGCCAGCAGTGCGGTCGCGGGTAATTCACCCCTCCACTTT. It translates to CASSAVAGNSPLHF. This chain joins TRBV2 and TRBJ1-6; D not resolved. V was shortened by 4 bases and J by 6 bases, with 10 bases between the two germline ends. CDR1 and CDR2 from the germline V gene are SNHLY and FYNNEI. The CDR3 is 14 amino acids.

The chain links TRBV10-3 to TRBJ2-2; 8 nucleotides match TRBD2. The CDR3 extends over 13 amino acids. Germline CDR1 ENHRY, CDR2 SYGVKD. V was pared by 9 bases and J by 6 bases, with 6 bases of the junction left unmatched. Written as DNA, the CDR3 is TGTGCCATTCATCCCGGGGGGGCCGGGGAGCTGTTTTTT. Amino acids: CAIHPGGAGELFF.